This TCR beta chain was retrieved from a study of CD8+ T cells in alopecia areata listed by TCRdb under 2018. With respect to the entire study: In both human patients and the C3H/HeJ mouse model, the study applied high-throughput TCRbeta sequencing to look at T cell clonal expansion in alopecia areata. Scalp clonality was compared among normal scalp (n=4), patchy alopecia areata scalp (n=8), and alopecia totalis/universalis scalp (n=8). On the human side, TCRbeta sequencing was run on scalp tissue and on sorted CD4+ and CD8+ peripheral blood T cells from healthy controls and from alopecia areata patients with either patchy or totalis/universalis disease. RNA was extracted with the PAXgene miRNA kit for fixed scalp, the miRNeasy kit for PBMCs, and the RNeasy kit for mouse skin. TCRbeta CDR3 regions were amplified by immunoSEQ multiplex PCR with 35 Vbeta forward and 13 Jbeta reverse primers. Broader findings and caveats from the paper: Lesional scalp, especially in alopecia totalis/universalis, showed higher clonality and more expanded CD8+ clones than normal scalp, suggesting antigenic drive. Scalp TCR repertoire analysis is complicated because resident alphabeta T cells in normal human skin are also sequenced, whereas mouse skin is dominated by gammadelta T cells. TCR sequences shared between patients were less clear than in mice, possibly partly because of HLA diversity in the patient population.

To note about this clone: The antigen it binds to is not known. Nothing much larger sits one base from this clone, and base qualities are not available.

The library was generated by the immunoSEQ multiplex PCR assay. For TCR sequencing, RNA was extracted from every sample and reverse transcribed into cDNA to serve as template. SuperScript III was used for first-strand cDNA synthesis, primed with a 2:1 mix of oligo-dT and random hexamers. A synthetic immune receptor repertoire was used to measure amplification bias, and any remaining bias was corrected computationally. The authors' pipeline ran thus. Raw reads were preprocessed to remove errors, and CDR3 was defined according to IMGT conventions as the region from the conserved cysteine to phenylalanine. Clonality was computed as 1 minus the Shannon entropy, with the entropy normalized by log2 of the number of productive unique TCRs. CD4 or CD8 identity of scalp clones was inferred by cross-referencing scalp TCRbeta sequences with sorted blood CD4 and CD8 repertoires. TCRdb limited this immuneACCESS table to in-frame rearrangements with V and J called. A share of clones is missing; checked studies link under half to unresolved V genes, and the rest is unexplained. Clone size and the V and J calls come from that table; the DNA yielded D and trimming. Recorded for this sample are approximately 150,000 clones; about three fifths of them occurred a single time. Together, the top ten hold approximately 4.3% of the sample.

PBMCs were separated by density centrifugation and stained for CD3, CD4 and CD8, after which CD4+ and CD8+ T cells were sorted on a FACSAria. Scalp biopsies and blood samples were provided by unaffected controls. The junction shows trimming of 5 bases on V and 2 bases on J, plus 12 bases between the germline ends. From cysteine to phenylalanine, the CDR3 is 14 amino acids long. Only the CDR3 part of the read is kept: 42 bases, read in frame from the first base. The germline V gene (reference sequence) sets CDR1 to LNHDA and CDR2 to SQIVND. Sequencing input: CD4+ T cells sorted from blood. The rearrangement joined TRBV19 to TRBJ1-2, with TRBD1 tentatively as D gene (6 bases match). This receptor was taken from a human donor in good health. Here the CDR3 is given as CASSPQGSNYGYTF. The nucleotide sequence is TGTGCCAGTAGTCCACAGGGATCCAACTATGGCTACACCTTC.